This T cell receptor (beta chain) was found in a study of blood T cell repertoires in COVID-19. Study context: Some COVID-19 samples were acute and others convalescent; all came from the United States, Italy and Spain. The cDNA or gDNA used as material had been derived from T cells, B-cell-depleted T cells, or PBMCs.

Residents of about two dozen US areas, aged about 18 to 95 years, made up the participants. Cohort placement rested on clinical history that participants reported themselves. The repertoire was sequenced with immunoSEQ multiplex PCR; TCRdb's copy has only in-frame clones and lacks some. The top ten hold around 1.8% of the sample, which has about 440,000 clones, 70% to 90% seen once. V was pared by 2 bases and J by 0 bases, with 8 bases of the junction left unmatched. CDR1 and CDR2 from the germline V gene are SGHTA and FQGNSA. The CDR3 is made up of 19 amino acids. This receptor was identified in a woman younger than 35 with acute COVID-19. The specimen was PBMCs or T cells enriched from blood (not recorded which). The J gene is TRBJ2-1, the V gene TRBV7-2; TRBD2 matches 12 bases. Written as DNA, the CDR3 is TGTGCCAGCAGCTTACCGGGACTAGCGGGTCTGCGCTCCTACAATGAGCAGTTCTTC. It translates to CASSLPGLAGLRSYNEQFF.